This T cell receptor beta chain was identified in a study of OX40 agonist ivuxolimab in advanced cancers. Notes on the research overall: The costimulatory receptor OX40 (CD134) was targeted by ivuxolimab, a fully human IgG2 agonistic monoclonal antibody. Intravenous ivuxolimab was administered to patients every 2 weeks at six dose levels: 0.01, 0.1, 0.3, 1.5, 3 and 10 mg/kg. Partial responses occurred in three dose-escalation patients, of whom one had hepatocellular carcinoma and two had cutaneous melanoma. The paper describes the monotherapy dose-escalation part (N of about 52 patients) of the phase I trial of ivuxolimab. The point of sequencing TCRbeta in the periphery was to test whether ivuxolimab changed TCR sequence diversity and drove clonal T-cell expansion. Among the approximately 50 dose-escalation patients, around 19 had hepatocellular carcinoma, approximately 15 melanoma, 9 renal cell carcinoma and 9 head and neck cancer. In the dose-escalation cohort, more than 75% of patients were male, and the mean age was roughly 60 years, with a range of roughly 20 to 85. Patients were allowed to have had prior anti-PD-1, anti-PD-L1 or anti-CTLA-4 therapy, and approximately 39% of the dose-escalation patients had been treated with checkpoint inhibitors. Broader findings and caveats from the paper: Low levels of normalized T-cell clonal expansion were also shown by some nonresponding patients. Which antigens the clonally expanded peripheral T cells were specific for was not determined. At doses of 0.1 to 3.0 mg/kg, clonal expansion of both CD4+ and CD8+ T cells in blood was seen between baseline and week 6. Partial responders in the 0.1-3.0 mg/kg groups had among the lowest normalized peripheral clonal expansion, especially among CD8+ T cells. On average, CD8+ T cells showed more expanded clones than CD4+ T cells after ivuxolimab.

This clone occurred once. There is no known antigen for this receptor. One base away there is no much larger clone; base qualities are not given. Genomic DNA was extracted from sorted cells for sequencing of the TCRbeta CDR3 region. TCRbeta CDR3 regions were sequenced using the immunoSEQ Assay. TCRdb carries this immuneACCESS record with in-frame sequences only. Its versions omit some clonotypes, under half of them owing to an unresolved V gene in the studies checked, with the rest unexplained. This sample gives under 100,000 clones in total; over 80% of them show up just once. Around 0.84% of the sample rests with the top ten. V is cut back by 5 bases and J by 0 bases, with 9 bases in the junction unmatched. CDR1 and CDR2 are read off the germline V gene (reference sequence) as MNHEY and SMNVEV. The CDR3 has 17 amino acids, counting the end cysteine and phenylalanine. Only the CDR3 DNA is retained, 51 bases long and in frame from the first base.

Patients with autoimmune disease history or receiving systemic immunosuppression were excluded from the trial. In every dose cohort, peripheral blood was drawn for TCR sequencing at baseline, cycle 4 day 1, and cycle 7 day 1. The samples were taken from a phase I, first-in-human, multicenter, open-label dose-escalation trial of ivuxolimab. The trial enrolled adults with locally advanced or metastatic head and neck squamous cell, hepatocellular, melanoma or renal cell carcinoma. Before TCR sequencing, CD4+ T cells and CD8+ T cells from peripheral blood were sorted into separate populations. This chain joins TRBV27 to TRBJ1-5; the central 8 bases match TRBD1. The sequences come from CD4+ or CD8+ T cells sorted from blood, collected in a trial of the OX40 agonist ivuxolimab. The receptor's source is an adult with an advanced solid tumor such as melanoma, head and neck, liver or kidney cancer. The DNA sequence follows: TGTGCCAGCAGTCAAAGACAGGGGTTGGATAGCAATCAGCCCCAGCATTTT. Its protein is CASSQRQGLDSNQPQHF.